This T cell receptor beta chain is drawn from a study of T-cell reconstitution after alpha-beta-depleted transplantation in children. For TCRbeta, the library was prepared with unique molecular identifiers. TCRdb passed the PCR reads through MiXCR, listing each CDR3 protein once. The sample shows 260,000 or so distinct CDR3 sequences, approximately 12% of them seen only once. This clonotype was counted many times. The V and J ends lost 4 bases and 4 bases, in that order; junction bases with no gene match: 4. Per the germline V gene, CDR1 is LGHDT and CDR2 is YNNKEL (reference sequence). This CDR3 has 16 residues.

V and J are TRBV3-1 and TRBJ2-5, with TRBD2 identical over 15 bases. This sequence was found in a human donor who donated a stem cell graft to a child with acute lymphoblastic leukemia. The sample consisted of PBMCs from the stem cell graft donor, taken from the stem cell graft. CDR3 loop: CASSLGLAGGTETQYF. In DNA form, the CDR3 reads TGTGCCAGCAGCCTTGGACTAGCGGGAGGGACAGAGACCCAGTACTTC.